Described below is a single T cell receptor (beta chain) sequence and its context. Its target is unknown. CDR1 MGHRA and CDR2 YSYEKL come from the germline V gene. This CDR3 spans 14 amino acids. TCRdb reworked the 5' RACE reads into one entry per CDR3 protein, no DNA. Its table records about 150,000 distinct CDR3 sequences. The sample is drawn from a study of T cells expressing NK-cell markers. Whole-study results and caveats: Once again these clonotypes came out on top in the CD3+CD56-NKG2C+ fraction of several donors. Dominant NKG2C+ clonotype frequencies of about 1.0-7.0% of CD8+ T cells were measured in 5 or 6 donors.

Sequencing was done on a sample of blood T cells: a sorted CD56 or NKG2C T cell subset, CD4+ or CD8+ T cells, or bulk PBMC T cells (not recorded which). This chain uses TRBV4-1 with TRBJ2-2; the D call from TCRdb, TRBD1, cannot be confirmed without DNA. This receptor was identified in a woman in her fifties or sixties in good health. CDR3 loop: CASNGGPNTGELFF.